This TCR beta chain was recorded in a study of cytomegalovirus exposure and HLA in healthy donors. Across the study: In an early release, HLA-typed donors contributed some 80 million unique TCR sequences.

A word on this clone: Antigen: not known.

PCR used 60 Vbeta primers and 13 Jbeta primers. Original analysis: A follow-up analysis tallied around 80 million unique TCR beta chains, 8.5 million to 14 million shared. The table came from immunoSEQ multiplex PCR; TCRdb's copy has only in-frame clones and leaves some out. From that table come the V and J calls and clone size; the DNA was used to work out D and trimming. This sample's table has about 60,000 clones. Trimming stripped 10 bases from V and 0 bases from J, with 13 bases between. This CDR3 is built from 15 residues. The germline gives CDR1 SEHNR, CDR2 FQNEAQ (reference sequence). Notes on the study in general: Many donors shared some public TCRs, even though most TCR sequences were rare. Some highly shared sequence variants likely arose as a pipeline artifact.

This chain joins TRBV7-9 and TRBJ2-6; tentatively, D is TRBD1 (6 bases). The sample taken for sequencing was PBMCs. The clonotype comes from a man aged 45-60 years in good health and CMV-seropositive. CDR3 coding DNA: TGTGCCACCGACAGGTTCTACTCTGGGGCCAACGTCCTGACTTTC. Its protein product is CATDRFYSGANVLTF.